This T cell receptor (beta chain) originates from a study of graft-versus-host responses after intestinal transplantation. General observations from the study: There were GvH clones found in recipient marrow, and some of them appeared first in ileum or blood.

Sequenced by immunoSEQ multiplex PCR; TCRdb stores in-frame clones only, minus some. The sample has about 99,000 clones, about 90% seen once; the top ten hold about 1%. The CDR3 has 16 amino acids. V trimming: 4 bases; J trimming: 2 bases; junction bases outside the gene matches: 7. Germline V CDR1 and CDR2: SNHLY, FYNNEI. As to this clone: The antigen is undetermined.

The chain couples TRBV2 to TRBJ2-3, with 9 bases that match TRBD2. The sequencing here drew on unstimulated CD4+ T cells sorted from spleen or lymph node cells, taken before intestinal transplant. This receptor was identified in a human donor who received an intestinal transplant. The DNA for the CDR3 is TGTGCCAGCAGTGGTGTAGCGGGGGCCATCACAGATACGCAGTATTTT. Its translation: CASSGVAGAITDTQYF.